This paragraph reports one TCR beta chain. This record comes from a study of blood T cell repertoires in COVID-19. Profiling relied on immunoSEQ multiplex PCR, and the TCRdb table lists in-frame clones only, not all of them. In the table there are approximately 180,000 clones, roughly 80% of which are singletons. The CDR3 is made up of 15 amino acids. CDR1 WSHSY and CDR2 SAAADI come from the germline V gene. V trimming: 3 bases; J trimming: 4 bases; junction bases outside the gene matches: 7. Sequencing used PBMCs or T cells enriched from blood (not recorded which). The receptor comes from a woman between 50 and 59 years old who had recovered from COVID-19. The chain recombines TRBV10-2 with TRBJ2-5; 8 bases map to TRBD2. Here the CDR3 DNA reads TGCGCCAGCAGTGAAGGCGGGAGGCATGGAGAGACCCAGTACTTC. Translated, it gives CASSEGGRHGETQYF.